These T cell receptor beta chains were read from a single sample in a study of shared clonotypes between healthy human individuals. TCRdb's table, derived via immunoSEQ multiplex PCR, lists solely in-frame clones and lacks some. The table shows fewer than 3 million clones, with approximately 90% occurring only once. The material sequenced was naive CD4+ T cells from PBMCs. All receptors derive from a man aged 18 to 29 in good health. Some clones in this sample may be carry-over from other donors' samples. CDR3s include the opening cysteine and the closing phenylalanine or tryptophan. D genes are given only for firm matches. Size values are once, few and many counts, or a class for expanded clones, and some rows have none.

>TRBJ2-6|.|TRBV19|.
CASSSGIGSGANVLTF
TGTGCCAGTAGTAGTGGGATCGGGTCTGGGGCCAACGTCCTGACTTTC
>TRBJ2-6|.|TRBV29-1|.
CSVEGSGANVLTF
TGCAGCGTTGAAGGGTCAGGGGCCAACGTCCTGACTTTC
>TRBJ2-4|.|TRBV28|.
CASSRAGTLAKNIQYF
TGTGCCAGCAGTCGCGCAGGGACCTTAGCCAAAAACATTCAGTACTTC
>TRBJ1-5|.|TRBV6-1|.
CASSEPRQVGQPQHF
TGTGCCAGCAGTGAACCTCGACAGGTAGGGCAGCCCCAGCATTTT
>TRBJ1-5|once|TRBV7-9|.
CASSLGAGREPQHF
TGTGCCAGCAGCTTGGGAGCAGGGAGGGAGCCCCAGCATTTT
>TRBJ2-2|.|TRBV5-4|.
CASSLRGVRGRSGELFF
TGTGCCAGCAGCTTGAGGGGTGTCCGGGGGCGCAGCGGGGAGCTGTTTTTT
>TRBJ2-3|.|TRBV5-1|.
CASSFKGPPRTDTQYF
TGCGCCAGCAGCTTTAAGGGGCCCCCTCGAACGGATACGCAGTATTTT
>TRBJ2-3|.|TRBV5-1|TRBD2
CASSSGLAGGTDTQYF
TGCGCCAGCAGCTCGGGACTAGCGGGAGGCACAGATACGCAGTATTTT
>TRBJ2-1|.|TRBV19|.
CASSTLTGTPYNEQFF
TGTGCCAGTAGTACACTAACCGGGACACCCTACAATGAGCAGTTCTTC
>TRBJ2-7|.|TRBV7-6|.
CASSRGFSYEQYF
TGTGCCAGCAGCCGTGGCTTCTCCTACGAGCAGTACTTC
>TRBJ1-4|.|TRBV6-5|.
CASSYSLGRTNEKLFF
TGTGCCAGCAGTTACTCGTTGGGTAGGACTAATGAAAAACTGTTTTTT
>TRBJ2-2|.|TRBV6-5|.
CASSPGIANTGELFF
TGTGCCAGCAGCCCAGGGATAGCGAACACCGGGGAGCTGTTTTTT
>TRBJ2-1|.|TRBV12-5|.
CASGLVLGSSGLNEQFF
TGTGCTAGTGGTTTGGTACTGGGCTCTTCGGGGCTCAATGAGCAGTTCTTC
>TRBJ2-7|.|TRBV29-1|.
CSILALRGYEQYF
TGCAGCATTCTGGCTCTCAGGGGCTACGAGCAGTACTTC
>TRBJ2-5|.|TRBV10-3|TRBD1
CAISRDRGLWETQYF
TGTGCCATCAGCCGGGACAGGGGGCTGTGGGAGACCCAGTACTTC
>TRBJ1-5|once|TRBV4-1|TRBD1
CASSPNQGATGAQPQHF
TGCGCCAGCAGCCCGAACCAAGGAGCGACAGGGGCTCAGCCCCAGCATTTT
>TRBJ1-1|.|TRBV7-3|.
CATTSGRDGDTEAFF
TGTGCCACCACTTCTGGGCGGGACGGGGACACTGAAGCTTTCTTT
>TRBJ1-2|.|TRBV2|.
CASLSQGNYGYTF
TGTGCCAGCCTATCGCAGGGAAACTATGGCTACACCTTC
>TRBJ2-7|.|TRBV7-3|TRBD2
CASRPRGLAPKDSYEQYF
TGTGCCAGCAGGCCCCGAGGACTAGCCCCAAAGGACTCCTACGAGCAGTACTTC
>TRBJ1-5|.|TRBV6-4|TRBD1
CASSEDRGQPQHF
TGTGCCAGCAGTGAGGACAGGGGCCAGCCCCAGCATTTT